The sequence of this T cell receptor (beta chain) was determined in a study of blood T cells in healthy people across ages. Sample-barcoded 5' priming and a J-beta primer mix drove a second PCR of roughly 6 to 12 cycles. In TCRdb, the 5' RACE reads were re-called with MiXCR into one record per CDR3 protein. Of 1.5 million to 2 million distinct CDR3 sequences in the sample, 28% are singletons; the top ten hold 7.7%. CDR3 length: 14 amino acids. Trimming pared 5 bases from V and 0 bases from J, leaving 12 bases between. Germline CDR1 and CDR2: DFQATT and SNEGSKA (reference sequence). The sequencing input was blood. This chain links TRBV20-1 with TRBJ2-3; maybe TRBD2 (6 bases). This sequence was found in a woman under 40 in good health. CDR3 loop: CSAPVGTSTDTQYF. The DNA for the CDR3 is TGCAGTGCTCCAGTGGGGACTAGCACAGATACGCAGTATTTT.